A selection of T cell receptor beta chains follows, all from one sample in a study of vaccination and CD4 T cells after COVID-19. Using its own MiXCR run on the PCR reads, TCRdb lists one record per CDR3 protein. The sample lists approximately 15,000 distinct CDR3 sequences, less than 50% occurring once. Their antigens remain unidentified. The material sequenced was CD4+ T cells from blood, cultured in vitro, taken after SARS-CoV-2 vaccination. The receptors were gathered from a human donor who had recovered from COVID-19. The CDR3 runs from the conserved cysteine through the conserved F or W. Each record gives: V gene, D gene, clone size, J gene, CDR3 protein, CDR3 DNA. D genes are given only for firm matches. Size tells how often a clone was seen (once, few, many) or the class of an expanded clone, and some rows leave it out.

>TRBV10-1|TRBD2|-|TRBJ2-3
CASSEVAGGPYTQYF
TGCGCCAGCAGTGAGGTAGCGGGAGGGCCTTATACGCAGTATTTT
>TRBV10-1|-|-|TRBJ2-3
CASSAGPRDIFTDTQYF
TGCGCCAGCAGTGCAGGACCGCGAGACATATTCACAGATACGCAGTATTTT
>TRBV28|-|-|TRBJ2-3
CASRLGADTQYF
TGTGCCAGCAGATTGGGGGCGGATACGCAGTATTTT
>TRBV20-1|TRBD2|-|TRBJ2-7
CSAQPTSGIYEQYF
TGCAGTGCTCAGCCGACTAGCGGGATCTACGAGCAGTACTTC
>TRBV20-1|-|few|TRBJ1-2
CSARTDNYGYTF
TGCAGTGCCCGGACAGACAACTATGGCTACACCTTC
>TRBV2|-|-|TRBJ2-4
CASSERASSIQYF
TGTGCCAGCAGTGAACGTGCTAGCAGCATTCAGTACTTC
>TRBV5-8|TRBD1|-|TRBJ1-6
CASSLGTGVHSPLHF
TGTGCCAGCAGCTTGGGGACAGGGGTGCATTCACCCCTCCACTTT
>TRBV20-1|-|few|TRBJ2-1
CSVSRSDEQFF
TGCAGTGTCAGTAGGAGCGATGAGCAGTTCTTC
>TRBV20-1|-|few|TRBJ1-2
CSALRDMNIGYTF
TGCAGCGCCCTCCGGGACATGAATATTGGCTACACCTTC
>TRBV6-1|-|-|TRBJ1-6
CASSLDWRGINSPLHF
TGTGCCAGCAGCTTGGACTGGAGGGGAATAAATTCACCCCTCCACTTT
>TRBV7-9|TRBD2|-|TRBJ2-3
CASSLGLAADTQYF
TGTGCCAGCAGCTTAGGACTAGCGGCAGATACGCAGTATTTT
>TRBV12-3/TRBV12-4|-|-|TRBJ1-5
CASLAGGGQPQHF
TGTGCCAGCCTTGCGGGGGGCGGACAGCCCCAGCATTTT
>TRBV27|TRBD1|few|TRBJ2-3
CASSSTGATTDTQYF
TGTGCCAGCAGTTCGACAGGGGCAACTACAGATACGCAGTATTTT
>TRBV18|-|few|TRBJ2-1
CASSPPQGYNEQFF
TGTGCCAGCTCACCACCGCAGGGGTACAATGAGCAGTTCTTC
>TRBV20-1|-|-|TRBJ2-7
CSAGAYEQYF
TGCAGTGCTGGGGCCTACGAGCAGTACTTC
>TRBV6-5|-|few|TRBJ2-7
CASSYRISTPTYEQYF
TGTGCCAGCAGTTACCGAATTTCAACGCCTACCTACGAGCAGTACTTC
>TRBV6-1|TRBD2|medium-sized|TRBJ2-7
CASSRVGGTSATYEQYF
TGTGCCAGCAGTAGAGTTGGAGGGACTAGCGCTACCTACGAGCAGTACTTC
>TRBV6-1|TRBD2|-|TRBJ2-7
CASLRELAASSYEQYF
TGTGCCAGCCTGAGAGAACTAGCGGCCAGCTCCTACGAGCAGTACTTC
>TRBV10-1|-|few|TRBJ1-1
CASSENMGREAFF
TGCGCCAGCAGTGAAAATATGGGCCGCGAAGCTTTCTTT
>TRBV28|TRBD1|few|TRBJ1-2
CASSNQGAKNRLGYTF
TGTGCCAGCAGTAACCAGGGGGCCAAGAATCGTCTCGGCTACACCTTC
>TRBV20-1|-|-|TRBJ1-1
CSAGAAGVGRTEAFF
TGCAGTGCTGGAGCGGCGGGGGTCGGGCGCACTGAAGCTTTCTTT
>TRBV6-1|-|-|TRBJ2-7
CASSSLGRGDEQYF
TGTGCCAGCAGCTCCCTTGGCAGGGGAGATGAGCAGTACTTC